This TCR beta chain appears in the sequencing data of a study of OX40 agonist ivuxolimab in advanced cancers. Overall study: An agonistic anti-OX40 (CD134) antibody, ivuxolimab, was used to treat the patients. The patients received ivuxolimab by intravenous route every 2 weeks at 0.01 to 10 mg/kg. Partial responses were seen in three patients, one with hepatocellular carcinoma and two with cutaneous melanoma. Study-level points and caveats: At 0.1 to 3.0 mg/kg, clonal expansion of CD4+ and CD8+ blood T cells had occurred by week 6.

J gave up 7 bases and V 2 bases, and 7 bases lay outside the gene matches. Per the germline V gene, CDR1 is MNHEY and CDR2 is SMNVEV (reference sequence). The CDR3 consists of 15 residues. Note on this clone: Its antigen remains unidentified.

Sequencing was performed with immunoSEQ multiplex PCR; in TCRdb, only in-frame clones are kept and a portion is missing. The sample records about 110,000 clones, about 91% being singletons. The clonotype was recovered from an adult with an advanced solid tumor such as melanoma, head and neck, liver or kidney cancer. Sequencing was performed on CD4+ or CD8+ T cells sorted from blood, taken in a trial of the OX40 agonist ivuxolimab. The chain couples TRBV27 to TRBJ2-1; TRBD2 aligns across 8 bases. DNA for the CDR3: TGTGCCAGCAGTTTAGGAGCGGGAGATCGAAATGAGCAGTTCTTC. Its protein product is CASSLGAGDRNEQFF.